This TCR beta chain was sequenced in a study of T cell responses to AZD1222 COVID-19 vaccine (TCRdb year 2021). Some background on the complete study: A total of around 240 trial participants underwent TCR sequencing, of whom 207 received two doses of AZD1222 and about 26 received two doses of the MenACWY control vaccine. Trial participants were enrolled by age into 18-55, 56-69 and 70-plus year subgroups, with about 150, 27 and 61 TCR-sequenced participants respectively.

The time point label for this specimen denotes: baseline before first vaccination. The sample's treatment or condition, from its label and the paper: meningococcal conjugate vaccine given as trial control. The vaccinee samples were drawn from two UK trials, COV001 and COV002, one of which was a single-blind randomized controlled phase 2/3 trial testing AZD1222 (ChAdOx1 nCoV-19) in healthy adults. For TCRbeta chain sequencing, PBMC samples were collected from trial participants at day 0 and at day 28 after the second dose. The CDR3 regions of human TCRbeta chains were analyzed by immunosequencing. The authors' analysis ran thus. TCRs in the repertoires were compared against a reference library of SARS-CoV-2-specific TCRs that had been generated with the MIRA antigen-specificity platform. Breadth was defined as the fraction of unique TCRs that were SARS-CoV-2-associated, and depth was defined as the fraction of total T cells that were SARS-CoV-2-associated. Using the MIRA data, every spike-specific TCR was mapped to the spike region that the TCR reacted to and assigned to either a CD4 or a CD8 class. Log10-transformed breadth and depth values were compared by one-way ANOVA with Sidak's multiple comparisons tests. TCRdb re-hosts the immuneACCESS table, in-frame sequences only. Its copies lack some clones; in the studies checked, an unresolved V gene accounts for under half of them, and the cause for the rest is not known. The DNA was the basis for D and trimming; V, J and clone size are from that table. The sample has some 97,000 clones on record, around 87% of them singletons. The ten largest clones capture roughly 4.2% of the sample.

V is pruned by 8 bases and J by 7 bases, leaving 12 bases of the junction without a gene match. From its cysteine to its phenylalanine, the CDR3 spans 15 amino acids. Only the CDR3 portion is preserved as DNA: 45 bases, with reading frame beginning at the first base. Taken from the germline V gene, the CDR1 and CDR2 loops are SNHLY and FYNNEI. The paper as a whole reports these results and caveats: CD4 TCRs associated with the vaccine covered the entire spike protein, and the dominant responses were in regions 160-218 and 743-854. Nearly half of unique spike-specific TCRs reportedly recognized epitopes outside regions mutated in the B.1.351 and B.1.1.7 variants. After two AZD1222 doses, spike-specific TCR breadth and depth were significantly higher than at day 0 and than in MenACWY recipients. Conclusions about previously exposed vaccinees were limited because only six AZD1222 recipients were SARS-CoV-2 seropositive at baseline. No day 14 peak-response samples were available, so repertoires were characterized only after the peak T cell response. Participants were mostly white British, with more females than males. The authors suggested clonal diversity may have been underestimated. In the small 56-69-year group, the increase in depth fell short of significance, most likely because of low power.

Turning to this clone: Its antigen is not yet known. Base qualities are not provided; no much larger clone lies one nucleotide away.

The sample in question was peripheral blood, obtained on day 0 of MenACWY control vaccination. Recombination joined TRBV2 with TRBJ1-4; TRBD1 lines up with 8 middle nucleotides. The clonotype originates from an adult in good health. The CDR3 reads CASDLLTGESEKLFF. The DNA sequence is given as TGTGCCAGCGACCTCTTGACAGGGGAGAGTGAAAAACTGTTTTTT. This CDR3, with the reference TRBV2 and TRBJ1-4 proteins standing in past its ends, gives the full variable domain EPEVTQTPSHQVTQMGQEVILRCVPISNHLYFYWYRQILGQKVEFLVSFYNNEISEKSEIFDDQFSVERPDGSNFTLKIRSTKLEDSAMYFCASDLLTGESEKLFFGSGTQLSVL.